Listed here are 13 T cell receptor beta chains from one sample, sequenced in a study of T cell responses to AZD1222 COVID-19 vaccine. Profiling relied on immunoSEQ multiplex PCR, and the TCRdb table lists in-frame clones only, not all of them. This sample has 120,000 or so clones, with about 90% found just once. This specimen consisted of peripheral blood, obtained on day 0 of AZD1222 vaccination. These receptors originate from an adult in good health.

This chain connects TRBV6-2 or TRBV6-3 to TRBJ2-1, with D possibly matching TRBD2 (5 bases). Trimming took off 6 bases at V and 4 bases at J, with 13 bases between the two ends. Per the germline V gene, CDR1 is MNHEY and CDR2 is SVGEGT. The CDR3 loop spans 14 amino acids. The DNA for the CDR3 is TGTGCCAGCAGCCTGGGCGGGCCTTACAATGAGCAGTTCTTC. This translates into CASSLGGPYNEQFF.

This clone appeared once. The CDR3 protein is CSASIRTGNTEAFF. In nucleotides, the CDR3 is TGCAGTGCTAGTATACGGACAGGAAACACTGAAGCTTTCTTT. V gene TRBV20-1 combines with J gene TRBJ1-1; TRBD1 aligns across 7 bases. The ends lost 3 bases at V and 2 bases at J; junction bases unmatched: 6. The V gene's germline CDR1 is DFQATT and CDR2 SNEGSKA (reference sequence). The CDR3 is 14 amino acids.

The chain recombines TRBV4-1 with TRBJ2-3; a possible D gene is TRBD1 (5 bases). V was clipped by 4 bases and J by 2 bases, with 10 bases between them. Germline loops: CDR1 MGHRA, CDR2 YSYEKL. The CDR3 is 14 amino acids. The CDR3 loop reads CASSPTRDTDTQYF. The DNA of the CDR3 is TGCGCCAGCAGCCCAACCAGGGACACAGATACGCAGTATTTT.

The CDR3 sequence: CASSLGAGGNTDTQYF. The CDR3 coding sequence is TGTGCCAGCAGCTTAGGGGCTGGGGGCAACACAGATACGCAGTATTTT. The chain joins TRBV11-2 to TRBJ2-3; D is perhaps TRBD1 (6 bases). Looked up from germline, CDR1 is SGHAT and CDR2 is FQNNGV. Trimming cost V 1 base and J 2 bases, with 13 bases left between them. This CDR3 is 16 amino acids long.

The chain is built from TRBV28 and TRBJ2-5; D is unclear. Trimming shortened V by 7 bases and J by 4 bases, and 13 bases separated the two germline ends. Germline V lookup: CDR1 MDHEN, CDR2 SYDVKM. The CDR3 is 13 residues long. DNA for the CDR3: TGTGCCAGCACCACCCCCAGCGCAGAGACCCAGTACTTC. Translated: CASTTPSAETQYF. Together with reference TRBV28 and TRBJ2-5, the CDR3 gives the full variable domain: DVKVTQSSRYLVKRTGEKVFLECVQDMDHENMFWYRQDPGLGLRLIYFSYDVKMKEKGDIPEGYSVSREKKERFSLILESASTNQTSMYLCASTTPSAETQYFGPGTRLLVL.

This clone appeared a few times. For the CDR3, the DNA is TGCGCCAGCAGCCCGGGGACAGCCTCCTGGGGCACTGAAGCTTTCTTT. Translated: CASSPGTASWGTEAFF. J is TRBJ1-1 and V is TRBV5-1; 7 bases are a match to TRBD1. Germline trimming cut 4 bases from V and 4 bases from J; bases unmatched to any gene: 13. This CDR3 has 16 amino acids. Germline CDR1 SGHRS, CDR2 YFSETQ.

The J gene is TRBJ1-4, the V gene TRBV5-1; D uncertain. The CDR3 contains 13 residues. The germline CDR1 and CDR2 sequences are SGHRS and YFSETQ. With 0 bases removed from V and 8 bases from J, the gap between germline ends came to 8 bases. CDR3 sequence: CASSLEGGEKLFF. The CDR3 bases are TGCGCCAGCAGCTTGGAAGGTGGAGAAAAACTGTTTTTT.

The chain couples TRBV7-2 to TRBJ2-3; D may be TRBD2 (5 bases). The CDR3 runs to 14 residues. Trimming pared 5 bases from V and 6 bases from J, leaving 15 bases between. CDR1 is SGHTA, CDR2 FQGNSA, per germline. The CDR3 is CASSPRRTGDTQYF. The CDR3 nucleotides are TGTGCCAGCAGCCCCCGCAGGACTGGGGATACGCAGTATTTT.

V and J are TRBV4-2 and TRBJ1-3, with TRBD1 as a possible D gene (5 bases). This CDR3 has 17 residues. Trimming took 0 bases from V and 0 from J, leaving 12 bases between them. Germline CDR1 is LGHNA and CDR2 is YNFKEQ. DNA of the CDR3: TGTGCCAGCAGCCAAGATCAGTCAGGGAGCTCTGGAAACACCATATATTTT. Its translation: CASSQDQSGSSGNTIYF.

The chain has TRBV19 and TRBJ1-5; D not resolved. Trimming took off 7 bases at V and 7 bases at J, with 14 bases between the two ends. This CDR3 is built from 13 residues. The V gene's germline CDR1 is LNHDA and CDR2 SQIVND (reference sequence). CDR3 DNA: TGTGCCAGTAATTTGGGTGTAAGGCAGCCCCAGCATTTT. Residues: CASNLGVRQPQHF.

This clone has a single count. V is TRBV14 and J is TRBJ1-5; a possible D gene is TRBD1 (5 bases). CDR1 and CDR2 from the germline V gene are SGHDN and FVKESK. This CDR3 contains 13 residues. The germline V and J ends were trimmed by 5 bases and 7 bases, with 12 bases remaining between them. CDR3 nucleotide sequence: TGTGCCAGCAGCAGGGGCTTAAGGCAGCCCCAGCATTTT. Encoded protein: CASSRGLRQPQHF.

The V call is TRBV6-6, the J call TRBJ1-2; a possible D gene is TRBD1 (6 bases). Germline V gene sequence: CDR1 MNHNY, CDR2 SVGAGI (reference sequence). CDR3 length: 16 amino acids. Deletions cut 6 bases from V and 4 bases from J, with 21 bases between. The CDR3 sequence is CASRTIRDKSSYGYTF. In DNA form, the CDR3 reads TGTGCCAGCAGAACGATCCGGGACAAATCCAGCTATGGCTACACCTTC.

The CDR3 DNA follows: TGTGCCAGCAGTTACTGGCAGCCCGATACGCAGTATTTT. Encoded protein: CASSYWQPDTQYF. The chain links TRBV6-5 to TRBJ2-3; D remains unclear. The CDR3 extends over 13 amino acids. Per germline, CDR1 MNHEY and CDR2 SVGAGI. The germline V and J ends were trimmed by 1 base and 6 bases, with 8 bases remaining between them.